This T cell receptor (beta chain) originates from a study of cytomegalovirus exposure and HLA in healthy donors. At the level of the study: There were under 140 million unique TCR beta sequences, drawn from about 180 million T cells, in an earlier analysis.

The CDR3 has 15 residues. The germline gives CDR1 SGHVS, CDR2 FQNEAQ. Losses at the gene ends were 1 base for V and 12 bases for J; bases not matched to a gene: 11. Use of 60 Vbeta and 13 Jbeta primers characterized the PCR. Profiled with immunoSEQ multiplex PCR; TCRdb holds only in-frame clones, not every one. The data show 130,000 to 150,000 clones, 80% seen once. V usage is TRBV7-8 and J usage is TRBJ1-4, with TRBD1 matching over 7 bases. The specimen was PBMCs. The sequence came from a man aged 40-50 years in good health and CMV-seronegative. The CDR3 DNA is TGTGCCAGCAGCTTAGACAGGGGAGCTGTAGGCCAACTGTTTTTT. Translation: CASSLDRGAVGQLFF.